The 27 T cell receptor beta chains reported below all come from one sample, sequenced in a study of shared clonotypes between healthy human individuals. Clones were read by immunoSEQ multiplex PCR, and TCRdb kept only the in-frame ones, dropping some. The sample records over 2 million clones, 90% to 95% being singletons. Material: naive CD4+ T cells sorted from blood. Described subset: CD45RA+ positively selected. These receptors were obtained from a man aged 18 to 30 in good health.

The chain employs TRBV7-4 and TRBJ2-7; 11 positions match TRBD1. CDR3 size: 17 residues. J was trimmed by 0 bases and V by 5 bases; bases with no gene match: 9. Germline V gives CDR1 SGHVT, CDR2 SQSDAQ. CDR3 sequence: CASSPYGGQGASYEQYF. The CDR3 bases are TGTGCCAGCAGCCCTTACGGTGGACAGGGGGCCTCCTACGAGCAGTACTTC.

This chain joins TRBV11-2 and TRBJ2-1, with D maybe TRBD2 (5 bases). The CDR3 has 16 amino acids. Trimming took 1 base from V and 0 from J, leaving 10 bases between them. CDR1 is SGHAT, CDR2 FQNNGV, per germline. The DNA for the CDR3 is TGTGCCAGCAGCTTAGGATCGGGGAACTCCTACAATGAGCAGTTCTTC. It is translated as CASSLGSGNSYNEQFF.

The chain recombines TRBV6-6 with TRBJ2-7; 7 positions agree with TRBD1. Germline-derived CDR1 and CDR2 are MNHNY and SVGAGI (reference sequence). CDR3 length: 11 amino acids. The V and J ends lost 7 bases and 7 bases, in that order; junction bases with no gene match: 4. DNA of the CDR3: TGTGCCAGCACCCCAGGGGGTGAGCAGTACTTC. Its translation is CASTPGGEQYF.

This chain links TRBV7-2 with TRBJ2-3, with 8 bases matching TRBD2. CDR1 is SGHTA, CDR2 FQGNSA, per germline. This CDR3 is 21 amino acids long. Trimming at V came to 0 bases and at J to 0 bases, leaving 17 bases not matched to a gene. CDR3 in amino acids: CASSLARGGRSSPISTDTQYF. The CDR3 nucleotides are TGTGCCAGCAGCTTAGCCCGAGGCGGGAGGTCCTCGCCTATTAGCACAGATACGCAGTATTTT.

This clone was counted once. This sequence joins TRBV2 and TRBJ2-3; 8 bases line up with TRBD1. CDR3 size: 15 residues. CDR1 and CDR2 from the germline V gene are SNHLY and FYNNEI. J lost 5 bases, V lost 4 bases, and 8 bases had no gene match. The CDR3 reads CASSGGQGARDTQYF. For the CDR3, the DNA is TGTGCCAGCAGTGGAGGGCAGGGGGCGCGAGATACGCAGTATTTT.

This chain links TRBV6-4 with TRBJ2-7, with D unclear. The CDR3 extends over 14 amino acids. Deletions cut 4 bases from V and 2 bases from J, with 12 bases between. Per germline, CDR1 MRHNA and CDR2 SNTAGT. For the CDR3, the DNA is TGTGCCAGCAGTGTTTCCGGCAGAGCCTACGAGCAGTACTTC. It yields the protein CASSVSGRAYEQYF.

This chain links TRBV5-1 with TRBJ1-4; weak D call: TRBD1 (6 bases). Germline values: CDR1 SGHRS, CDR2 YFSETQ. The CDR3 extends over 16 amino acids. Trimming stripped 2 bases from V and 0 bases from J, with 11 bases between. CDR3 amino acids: CASSFQGPPTNEKLFF. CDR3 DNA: TGCGCCAGCAGCTTTCAGGGGCCCCCAACTAATGAAAAACTGTTTTTT.

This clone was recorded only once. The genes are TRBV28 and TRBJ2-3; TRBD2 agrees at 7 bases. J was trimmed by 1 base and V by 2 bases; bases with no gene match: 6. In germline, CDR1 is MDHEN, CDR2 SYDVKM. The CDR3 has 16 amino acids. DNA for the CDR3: TGTGCCAGCAGTTTAGACGGGGGGAGGGGCACAGATACGCAGTATTTT. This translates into CASSLDGGRGTDTQYF.

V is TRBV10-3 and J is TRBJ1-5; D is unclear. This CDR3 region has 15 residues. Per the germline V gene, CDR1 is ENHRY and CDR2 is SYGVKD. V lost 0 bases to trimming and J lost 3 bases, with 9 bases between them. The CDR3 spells CAISESAGPNQPQHF. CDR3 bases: TGTGCCATCAGTGAGTCAGCAGGACCCAATCAGCCCCAGCATTTT.

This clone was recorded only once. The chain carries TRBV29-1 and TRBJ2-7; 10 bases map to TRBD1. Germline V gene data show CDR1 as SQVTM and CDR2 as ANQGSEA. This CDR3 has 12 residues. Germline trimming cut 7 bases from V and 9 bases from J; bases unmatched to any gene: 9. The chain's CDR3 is CSGKTGGAPQYF. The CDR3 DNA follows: TGCAGCGGCAAGACAGGGGGCGCCCCGCAGTACTTC.

The CDR3 nucleotides are TGTGCCAGCAGCGGACCAGGGACGGGACGACAAGAGACCCAGTACTTC. Amino acids: CASSGPGTGRQETQYF. The gene calls are TRBV9 and TRBJ2-5; D may be TRBD1 or TRBD2 (5 bases each). Deletions cut 3 bases from V and 2 bases from J, with 17 bases between. CDR1 is SGDLS, CDR2 YYNGEE, per germline. CDR3 length: 16 amino acids.

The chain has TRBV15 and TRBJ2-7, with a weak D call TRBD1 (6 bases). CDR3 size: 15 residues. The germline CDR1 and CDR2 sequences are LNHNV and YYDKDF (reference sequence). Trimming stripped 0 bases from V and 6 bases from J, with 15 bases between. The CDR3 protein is CATSRDMGQGLEQYF. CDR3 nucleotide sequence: TGTGCCACCAGCAGAGATATGGGCCAGGGGCTCGAGCAGTACTTC.

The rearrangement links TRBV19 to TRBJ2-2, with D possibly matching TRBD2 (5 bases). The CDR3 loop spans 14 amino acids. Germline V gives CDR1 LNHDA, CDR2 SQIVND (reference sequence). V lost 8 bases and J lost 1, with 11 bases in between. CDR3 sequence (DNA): TGTGCCAGTCTCTCCGGGAAGAACACCGGGGAGCTGTTTTTT. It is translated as CASLSGKNTGELFF.

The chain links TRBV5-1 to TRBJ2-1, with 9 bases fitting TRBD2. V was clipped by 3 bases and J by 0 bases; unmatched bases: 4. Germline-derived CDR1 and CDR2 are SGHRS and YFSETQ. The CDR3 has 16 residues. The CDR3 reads CASSSLSGSSYNEQFF. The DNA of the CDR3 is TGCGCCAGCAGCTCTCTTAGCGGGAGCTCCTACAATGAGCAGTTCTTC.

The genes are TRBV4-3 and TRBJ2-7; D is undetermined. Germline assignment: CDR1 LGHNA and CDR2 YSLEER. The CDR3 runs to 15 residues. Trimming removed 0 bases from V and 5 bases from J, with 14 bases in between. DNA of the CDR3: TGCGCCAGCAGCCAAGATTACACGAGGCTCGACGAGCAGTACTTC. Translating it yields CASSQDYTRLDEQYF.

The CDR3: CASSLDIPSGYQETQYF. CDR3 nucleotide sequence: TGTGCCAGCAGCTTAGATATTCCTAGCGGCTACCAAGAGACCCAGTACTTC. This sequence joins TRBV11-2 and TRBJ2-5; TRBD2 matches at 7 bases. The germline CDR1 and CDR2 sequences are SGHAT and FQNNGV. V was clipped by 0 bases and J by 0 bases; unmatched bases: 7. The CDR3 length is 17 residues.

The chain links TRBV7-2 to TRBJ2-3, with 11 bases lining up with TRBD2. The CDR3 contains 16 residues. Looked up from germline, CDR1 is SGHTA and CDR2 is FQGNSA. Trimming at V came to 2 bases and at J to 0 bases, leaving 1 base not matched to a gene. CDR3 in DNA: TGTGCCAGCAGCTTAAGGACTAGCGGGAGCACAGATACGCAGTATTTT. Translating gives CASSLRTSGSTDTQYF.

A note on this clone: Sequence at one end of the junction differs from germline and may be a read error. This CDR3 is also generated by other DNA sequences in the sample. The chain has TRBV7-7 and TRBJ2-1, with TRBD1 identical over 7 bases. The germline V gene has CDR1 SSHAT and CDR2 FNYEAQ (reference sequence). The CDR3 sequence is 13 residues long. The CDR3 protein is CASSLGQDNEQFF. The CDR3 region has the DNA TGTGCTAGCAGCTTAGGACAGGACAATGAGCAGTTCTTC.

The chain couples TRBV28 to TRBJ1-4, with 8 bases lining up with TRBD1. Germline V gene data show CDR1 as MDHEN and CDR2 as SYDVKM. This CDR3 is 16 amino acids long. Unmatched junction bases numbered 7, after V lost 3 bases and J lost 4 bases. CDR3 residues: CASSLQGAQYNEKLFF. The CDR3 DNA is TGTGCCAGCAGTTTGCAGGGGGCTCAGTATAATGAAAAACTGTTTTTT.

CDR3 protein: CASSPDKSEAFF. CDR3 sequence (DNA): TGTGCCAGCTCGCCTGACAAGTCTGAAGCTTTCTTT. V and J are TRBV18 and TRBJ1-1; no clear D. The V end lost 6 bases, the J end lost 6 bases, and 11 bases lay between the germline ends. CDR1 and CDR2 from the germline V gene are KGHSH and LQKENI. The CDR3 spans 12 residues. Full variable domain (outside the CDR3, taken from reference TRBV18 and TRBJ1-1): NAGVMQNPRHLVRRRGQEARLRCSPMKGHSHVYWYRQLPEEGLKFMVYLQKENIIDESGMPKERFSAEFPKEGPSILRIQQVVRGDSAAYFCASSPDKSEAFFGQGTRLTVV.

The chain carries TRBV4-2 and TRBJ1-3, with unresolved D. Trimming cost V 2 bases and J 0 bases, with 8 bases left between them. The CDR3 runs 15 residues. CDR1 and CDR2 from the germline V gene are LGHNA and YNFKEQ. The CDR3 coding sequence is TGTGCCAGCAGCCAACAGCCTCTCTCTGGAAACACCATATATTTT. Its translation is CASSQQPLSGNTIYF.

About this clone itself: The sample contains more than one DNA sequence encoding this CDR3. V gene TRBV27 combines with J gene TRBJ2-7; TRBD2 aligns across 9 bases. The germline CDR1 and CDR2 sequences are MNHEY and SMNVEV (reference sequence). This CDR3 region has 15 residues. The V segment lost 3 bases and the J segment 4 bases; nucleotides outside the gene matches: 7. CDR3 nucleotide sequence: TGTGCCAGCAGTTTGCTGGCGGGAGGGTCGTACGAGCAGTACTTC. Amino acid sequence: CASSLLAGGSYEQYF.

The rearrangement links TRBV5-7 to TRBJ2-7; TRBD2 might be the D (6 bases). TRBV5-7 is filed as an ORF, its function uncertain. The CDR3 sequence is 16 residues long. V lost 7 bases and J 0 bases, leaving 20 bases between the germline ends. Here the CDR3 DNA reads TGTGCCAGCCCCGAGGGCGGGGAAAAGAGCTCCTACGAGCAGTACTTC. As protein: CASPEGGEKSSYEQYF.

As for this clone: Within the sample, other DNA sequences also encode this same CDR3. Written as DNA, the CDR3 is TGTGCCAGCAAGGGCGGCGGAAGCTCCTACAATGAGCAGTTCTTC. Protein: CASKGGGSSYNEQFF. The genes are TRBV2 and TRBJ2-1; D is undetermined. Germline loops: CDR1 SNHLY, CDR2 FYNNEI. V was cut by 7 bases and J by 0 bases, with 13 bases left in between. The CDR3 is 15 amino acids.

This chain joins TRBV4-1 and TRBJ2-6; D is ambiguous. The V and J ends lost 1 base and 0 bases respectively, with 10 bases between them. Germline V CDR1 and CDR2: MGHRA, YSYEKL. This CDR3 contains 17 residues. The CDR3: CASSQGQPHSGANVLTF. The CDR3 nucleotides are TGCGCCAGCAGCCAAGGGCAGCCACACTCTGGGGCCAACGTCCTGACTTTC.

For the CDR3, the DNA is TGTGCCATCAACGTCGACAGGAACACAGATACGCAGTATTTT. Translated, it gives CAINVDRNTDTQYF. The V call is TRBV10-3, the J call TRBJ2-3, with D possibly matching TRBD1 (6 bases). V lost 7 bases and J lost 2, with 13 bases in between. This CDR3 is built from 14 residues. Germline-derived CDR1 and CDR2 are ENHRY and SYGVKD.

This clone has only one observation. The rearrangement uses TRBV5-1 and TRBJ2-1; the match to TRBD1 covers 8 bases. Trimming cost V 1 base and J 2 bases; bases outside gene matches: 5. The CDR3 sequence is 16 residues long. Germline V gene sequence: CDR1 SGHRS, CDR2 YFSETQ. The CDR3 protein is CASSLSTGGTYNEQFF. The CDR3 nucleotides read TGCGCCAGCAGCTTGTCCACAGGGGGAACCTACAATGAGCAGTTCTTC.